The subject of this entry is one T cell receptor (beta chain). The antigen it binds to is not known. No per-base quality is available; no much larger clone lies one base away. The CDR3 spans 15 residues, from the cysteine through the phenylalanine. Solely the CDR3 DNA is kept, with 45 bases framed from the first base. Via the germline V gene, CDR1 is MGHRA and CDR2 YSYEKL. V ends up 4 bases short and J 0 bases short, with an unmatched junction base count of 3. The sample originates from a study of blood T cell repertoires in COVID-19 (dated by TCRdb to about 2020). In terms of the full investigation: The collaborator samples originated in the United States, Italy and Spain and spanned the acute and convalescent phases of COVID-19. Deeply sampled blood TCRbeta repertoires from subjects exposed to, actively infected with, or recovered from COVID-19 were included in the dataset. Where available, HLA class I and class II types were taken from metadata supplied by the sample provider and were not determined by assay-based typing. A freely available public database, intended as a resource for researchers studying the immune response to SARS-CoV-2, is where the repertoires were released. The samples were drawn from two sources: the first 160 participants of the ongoing ImmuneRACE study, and 950 to 1,500 subjects contributed by 6 global collaborators. The prospective study material was composed of cDNA or gDNA derived from T cells, B-cell-depleted T cells, or PBMCs. Nearly every sample came with metadata listing a de-identified subject ID, COVID-19 status, age in years and sex.

In Seattle, one collaborating source enrolled patients while the infection was active and tracked those patients longitudinally over the course of disease. Whole blood was collected in K2EDTA tubes by collaborating institutions according to the institutions' own protocols. Collaborator samples were shipped for TCRbeta analysis as frozen whole blood, isolated PBMCs, or DNA extracted from either sample type. TCRbeta CDR3 regions were amplified from genomic DNA by means of the immunoSEQ Assay, a bias-controlled multiplex PCR. As for the original processing: Within the assay, amplification of reference gene primers was used to estimate how many nucleated cells each sample contained. Sequence reads were collapsed and filtered to measure the absolute abundance of every unique TCRbeta CDR3 rearrangement. For each sample, productive Simpson clonality was calculated as the square root of Simpson's diversity index over productive rearrangements. Imported from immuneACCESS, the table was reduced by TCRdb to in-frame sequences with V and J called. These copies leave out some clones; in studies compared against another copy, an unresolved V gene accounts for under half, and the cause of the remainder is not known. The V and J calls and clone size were taken over from that table, and D and trimming were inferred from the DNA. The sample records around 58,000 clones, 80% to 90% of which are singletons. Of the sample, around two fifths is held by the ten largest clones.

Summary of the overall study and its limitations: The amount of clinical and demographic metadata varied by source and participant and was provided uncurated.

The sequence links TRBV4-1 to TRBJ1-5; 7 junctional bases match TRBD1. This TCR was sampled from a woman aged 55-69 years with COVID-19, enrolled during active disease. Sequencing used peripheral blood. DNA sequence: TGCGCCAGCAGCCCGGGACAGAATAGCAATCAGCCCCAGCATTTT. Its product reads: CASSPGQNSNQPQHF.